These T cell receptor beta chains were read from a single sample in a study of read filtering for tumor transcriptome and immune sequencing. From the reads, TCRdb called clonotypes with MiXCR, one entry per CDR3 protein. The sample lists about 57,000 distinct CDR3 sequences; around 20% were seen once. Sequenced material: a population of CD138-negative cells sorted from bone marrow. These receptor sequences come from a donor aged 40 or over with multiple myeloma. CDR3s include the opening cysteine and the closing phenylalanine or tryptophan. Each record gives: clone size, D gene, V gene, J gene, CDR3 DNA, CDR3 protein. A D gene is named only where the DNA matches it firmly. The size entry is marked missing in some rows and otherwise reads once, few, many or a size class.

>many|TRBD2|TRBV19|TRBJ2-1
TGTGCCAGTAGTTCCAGCGGGAGGGCCCCCTACAATGAGCAGTTCTTC
CASSSSGRAPYNEQFF
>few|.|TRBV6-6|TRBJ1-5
TGTGCCAGCAGGGGCCTTGACAGCCCCATTTTGCATTTT
CASRGLDSPILHF
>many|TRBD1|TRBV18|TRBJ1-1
TGTGCCAGCTCACCGGGACAGGGGAACACTGAAGCTTTCTTT
CASSPGQGNTEAFF
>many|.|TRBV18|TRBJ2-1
TGTGCCAGCTCACCGGGGGTTAGCCTCAATGAGCAGTTCTTC
CASSPGVSLNEQFF
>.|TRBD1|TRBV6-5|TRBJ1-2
TGTGCCAGCACCGAAACAGGGGAATCTGAAACCTTC
CASTETGESETF
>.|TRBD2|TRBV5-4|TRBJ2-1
TGTGCCAGCAGCCCGGGACTAGCGATTTACAATGAGCAGTTCTTC
CASSPGLAIYNEQFF
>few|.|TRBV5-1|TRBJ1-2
TGCGCCAGCAGTCCGGGGGAGGACTATGGCTACACCTTC
CASSPGEDYGYTF
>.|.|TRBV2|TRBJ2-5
TGTGCCAGCATACAGCAAGAGACCCAGTACTTC
CASIQQETQYF
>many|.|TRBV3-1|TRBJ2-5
TGTGCCAGCAGCCAGAACTGGGAGACCCAGTACTTC
CASSQNWETQYF
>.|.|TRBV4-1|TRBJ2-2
TGCGCCAGCAGCCAAGACCCCTCAGGGCCCAACACCGGGGAGCTGTTTTTT
CASSQDPSGPNTGELFF
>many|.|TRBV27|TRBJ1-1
TGTGCCAGCAGCTCTCGACAGAAAGCTTTCTTT
CASSSRQKAFF
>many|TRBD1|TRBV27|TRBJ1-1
TGTGCCAGCAGTCCTACAGGGGGGCCGAGGACTGAAGCTTCCTTT
CASSPTGGPRTEASF
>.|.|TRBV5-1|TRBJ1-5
TGCGCCAGCAGCTTAGGCAGTGAGTCCAATCAGCCCCAGCATTTT
CASSLGSESNQPQHF
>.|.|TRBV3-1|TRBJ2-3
TGTGCCAGCAGCCAAAGGGGCCCAGATACGCAGTATTTT
CASSQRGPDTQYF
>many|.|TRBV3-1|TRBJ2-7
TGTGCCAGCAGCCAAGATGCACATCATACCTACGAGCAGTACTTC
CASSQDAHHTYEQYF
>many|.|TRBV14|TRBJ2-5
TGTGCCAGCAGCCAAGATGAGACCCAGTACTTC
CASSQDETQYF
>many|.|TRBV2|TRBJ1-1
TGTGCCAGCAGTGGACGAAGTAGACCGAGGAAATTT
CASSGRSRPRKF
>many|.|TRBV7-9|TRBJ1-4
TGTGCCAGCAGCTTAGGGACAGCGAGCGAAAAACTGTTTTTT
CASSLGTASEKLFF
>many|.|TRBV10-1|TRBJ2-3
TGCGCCAGCAGCGAAGGGGTTTTGGATACGCAGTATTTT
CASSEGVLDTQYF
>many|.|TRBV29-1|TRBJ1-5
TGCAGCGCCTCCGTGGGGGAGGGTCAGCCCCAGCATTTT
CSASVGEGQPQHF
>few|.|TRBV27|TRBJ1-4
TGTGCCAGCAGTACCGTTGTACGGGAAAAACTGTTTTTT
CASSTVVREKLFF
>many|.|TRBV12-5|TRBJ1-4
TGTGCTAGTGGTTTGTCCCGGGACGGAAATGAAAAACTGTTTTTT
CASGLSRDGNEKLFF
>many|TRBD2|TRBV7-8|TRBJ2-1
TGTGCCAGCAGCTTTCGTAGCGGGAGTCCAAATGAGCAGTTCTTC
CASSFRSGSPNEQFF
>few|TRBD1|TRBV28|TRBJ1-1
TGTGCCAGCAGGTGGACAGGGAACACTGAAGCTTTCTTT
CASRWTGNTEAFF
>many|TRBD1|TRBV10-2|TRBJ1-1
TGCGCCAGCAGCACAGGGGGGGGTTGGACTGAAGCTTTCTTT
CASSTGGGWTEAFF
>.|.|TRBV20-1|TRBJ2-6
TGCAGTGCTACGAGCGTCCAGGGTCTCGCAGGGGCCAACGTCCTGACTTTC
CSATSVQGLAGANVLTF
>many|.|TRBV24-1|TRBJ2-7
TGTGCCACCAGTGATTCCCAGGGGATTCCCTACGAGCAGTACTTC
CATSDSQGIPYEQYF
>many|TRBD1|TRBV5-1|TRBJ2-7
TGCGCCAGCAGCTTGGGACAGGGGGCAATTGAGGAGCAGTACTTC
CASSLGQGAIEEQYF
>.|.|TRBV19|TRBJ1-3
TGTGCCAGTAGTACGCCGGACATCGGAAACACCATATATTTT
CASSTPDIGNTIYF
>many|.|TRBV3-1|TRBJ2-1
TGTGCCAGCAGCCAGGGTTCTGGCGCCCGCTACAATGAGCAGTTCTTC
CASSQGSGARYNEQFF
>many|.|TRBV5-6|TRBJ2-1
TGTGCCAGCAGCACCCTCGCTAGTTTTCACAATGAGCAGTTCTTC
CASSTLASFHNEQFF
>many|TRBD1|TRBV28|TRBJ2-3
TGTGCCAGCAGTCCCCCAGGGGGCCGCACAGATACGCAGTATTTT
CASSPPGGRTDTQYF
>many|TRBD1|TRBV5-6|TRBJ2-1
TGTGCCAGCAGTATTCCCCGGACAGGGGCATACAATGAGCAGTTCTTC
CASSIPRTGAYNEQFF
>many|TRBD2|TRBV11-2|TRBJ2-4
TGTGCCAGCAGCCAGGGACTAGCGGGAGTAGCCAAAAACATTCAGTACTTC
CASSQGLAGVAKNIQYF
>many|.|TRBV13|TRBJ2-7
TGTGCCAGCAGGTCCGGTGTGGGCTACGAGCAGTACTTC
CASRSGVGYEQYF